Presented here are 3 T cell receptor beta chains from one specimen sequenced in a study of response to subunit inactivated influenza vaccine. One entry per CDR3 protein results from TCRdb running MiXCR on the RT-PCR reads. The sample comprises fewer than 700,000 distinct CDR3 sequences, under 15% of which are singletons, and roughly 13% rests with the top ten. The input for sequencing was PBMCs from blood, taken roughly 45 days after vaccination. The receptors derive from a man aged 50 to 60 who received an inactivated influenza vaccine.

V and J are TRBV15 and TRBJ2-3; D is possibly TRBD1 (5 bases). CDR3 length equals 13 residues. Germline CDR1 reads LNHNV; CDR2 reads YYDKDF (reference sequence). The CDR3 nucleotides are TGTGCGACCTCGGCAGGGAACACAGATACGCAGTATTTT. Translating gives CATSAGNTDTQYF.

The sample holds a few counts of this clonotype. V gene TRBV6-1 combines with J gene TRBJ2-1; D gene uncertain. Trimming removed 6 bases from V and 7 bases from J, with 16 bases in between. CDR3 length equals 14 residues. Per germline, CDR1 MNHNS and CDR2 SASEGT. This chain's CDR3 is CASRTLQRRNEQFF. CDR3 DNA: TGTGCCAGCAGAACCCTACAACGGCGGAATGAGCAGTTCTTC.

This clonotype was detected ten times or more. V usage is TRBV9 and J usage is TRBJ2-7; no reliable D call. The CDR3 loop spans 14 amino acids. CDR1 SGDLS and CDR2 YYNGEE come from the germline V gene. The germline V and J ends were trimmed by 3 bases and 2 bases, with 12 bases remaining between them. The CDR3 loop reads CASSEHLAAYEQYF. The CDR3 DNA is TGTGCCAGCAGCGAGCATTTGGCAGCCTACGAGCAGTACTTC.